The next 27 T cell receptor beta chains were all read from a single sample in a study of cytomegalovirus exposure and HLA in healthy donors. PCR employed 60 Vbeta and 13 Jbeta primers. Produced via immunoSEQ multiplex PCR; TCRdb's table is partial and in-frame only. This sample has fewer than 200,000 clones, with about 75% found just once. Sample: PBMCs. The receptors here all came from a male donor in good health and CMV-seronegative.

The chain has TRBV19 and TRBJ2-7; TRBD2 might be the D (6 bases). Trimming cost V 8 bases and J 2 bases, with 19 bases left between them. CDR3 length: 15 amino acids. CDR1 is LNHDA and CDR2 is SQIVND in the germline V gene (reference sequence). The CDR3 sequence is CASSTVASAPYEQYF. CDR3 bases: TGTGCCAGTTCCACGGTCGCTAGCGCCCCCTACGAGCAGTACTTC.

This clone was seen a single time. V and J are TRBV4-3 and TRBJ1-5; D gene uncertain. The CDR3 loop spans 13 amino acids. V was trimmed by 2 bases and J by 4 bases, leaving 6 bases between them. The germline gives CDR1 LGHNA, CDR2 YSLEER. CDR3 loop: CASSQHGNQPQHF. The CDR3 DNA is TGCGCCAGCAGCCAACACGGGAATCAGCCCCAGCATTTT.

This clone showed up just a few times. One end of the junction is discordant with germline, which a read error may explain. The chain recombines TRBV7-9 with TRBJ2-7; no firm D call. Germline V gene data show CDR1 as SEHNR and CDR2 as FQNEAQ (reference sequence). The CDR3 runs 12 residues. The chain's CDR3 is CSSSLGIYEQYF. The CDR3 DNA follows: TGTTCCAGCAGCTTAGGTATCTACGAGCAGTACTTC.

This clone was recorded a few times. This chain's CDR3 is CASSELEQGGNQPQHF. CDR3 nucleotide sequence: TGCGCCAGCAGTGAGTTGGAACAGGGAGGGAATCAGCCCCAGCATTTT. The chain has TRBV10-2 and TRBJ1-5; D perhaps matches TRBD1 (6 bases). V lost 1 base and J lost 4, with 14 bases in between. This CDR3 has 16 residues. Germline CDR1 reads WSHSY; CDR2 reads SAAADI.

V gene TRBV28 combines with J gene TRBJ1-2; possibly TRBD1 for D (6 bases). The CDR3 runs to 14 residues. Trimming took 3 bases from V and 3 from J, leaving 11 bases between them. Germline V lookup: CDR1 MDHEN, CDR2 SYDVKM. The CDR3 spells CASSLGARHYGYTF. The DNA for the CDR3 is TGTGCCAGCAGTTTGGGGGCCCGACACTATGGCTACACCTTC.

The chain has TRBV27 and TRBJ1-2; D is unresolved. The CDR3 totals 14 residues. Germline CDR1 and CDR2: MNHEY and SMNVEV (reference sequence). The V end was cut by 6 bases, the J end by 2 bases, with 13 bases between. The CDR3 region is CASRSVTENYGYTF. The CDR3 nucleotides are TGTGCCAGCAGGTCGGTTACAGAAAACTATGGCTACACCTTC.

V usage is TRBV18 and J usage is TRBJ2-3; TRBD1 agrees at 7 bases. V gave up 3 bases and J gave up 8 bases; unmatched junction bases: 8. The CDR3 consists of 14 residues. Germline V gives CDR1 KGHSH, CDR2 LQKENI. CDR3 coding DNA: TGTGCCAGCTCACCCCAGGGGGAGTTAGGTACGCAGTATTTT. Translating gives CASSPQGELGTQYF.

The genes are TRBV2 and TRBJ2-5, with 7 bases lining up with TRBD1. Germline V gene lookup returns CDR1 SNHLY and CDR2 FYNNEI. The CDR3 has 13 amino acids. V lost 8 bases and J lost 11; bases outside the gene matches: 14. The CDR3 DNA reads TGTGCCAGCTCGGGACAGAACCTAAGGGAGCAGTACTTC. This codes for CASSGQNLREQYF.

V and J are TRBV4-1 and TRBJ1-4, with 7 bases lining up with TRBD1. The CDR3 spans 19 residues. Trimming took 4 bases from V and 0 from J; bases not matched to a gene: 14. CDR1 MGHRA and CDR2 YSYEKL come from the germline V gene. CDR3: CASSPGQVVFRATNEKLFF. The CDR3, as DNA: TGCGCCAGCAGCCCCGGACAGGTGGTTTTTCGGGCAACTAATGAAAAACTGTTTTTT.

In the case of this clone: Mismatch with germline at one junction end may stem from a read error. The genes are TRBV5-6 and TRBJ2-1, with D tentatively TRBD1 (5 bases). This CDR3 has 11 residues. Germline V gene sequence: CDR1 SGHDT, CDR2 YYEEEE. The CDR3 spells CASSLGGHKVF. CDR3 nucleotides: TGTGCCAGCAGCTTGGGGGGCCATAAGGTCTTC.

The chain joins TRBV5-6 to TRBJ1-2; D ambiguous. The germline V gene has CDR1 SGHDT and CDR2 YYEEEE. The CDR3 is 15 residues long. V was clipped by 0 bases and J by 4 bases, with 13 bases between them. The CDR3 DNA is TGTGCCAGCAGCTTGGGGCCGAGAGGATCCTATGGCTACACCTTC. Amino acid sequence: CASSLGPRGSYGYTF.

CDR3 DNA sequence: TGTGCCAGCTCACCAGGACTAGCGGGAGTAGAGACCCAGTACTTC. This gives the protein CASSPGLAGVETQYF. This chain connects TRBV18 to TRBJ2-5; 13 bases agree with TRBD2. The trim removed 2 bases at V and 4 bases at J, leaving 1 base unmatched. Looked up from germline, CDR1 is KGHSH and CDR2 is LQKENI. CDR3 length: 15 residues.

The V call is TRBV7-9, the J call TRBJ2-7; no firm D call. Germline CDR1 and CDR2: SEHNR and FQNEAQ (reference sequence). The CDR3 length is 14 residues. Trimming stripped 3 bases from V and 4 bases from J, with 13 bases between. In nucleotides, the CDR3 is TGTGCCAGCAGCTTGGTGTCAAAGCTGTACGAGCAGTACTTC. Translated: CASSLVSKLYEQYF.

V usage is TRBV2 and J usage is TRBJ2-5; 9 nucleotides agree with TRBD1. The CDR3 is 16 amino acids. Germline V gene sequence: CDR1 SNHLY, CDR2 FYNNEI. Unmatched junction bases numbered 12, after V lost 5 bases and J lost 5 bases. DNA of the CDR3: TGTGCCAGCAGTACCTACGGACAGGGGTTGATGGAGACCCAGTACTTC. Its protein product is CASSTYGQGLMETQYF.

The chain links TRBV9 to TRBJ2-1; no definite D call. The CDR3 runs 14 residues. CDR1 is SGDLS and CDR2 is YYNGEE in the germline V gene. Trimming cost V 0 bases and J 4 bases, with 8 bases left between them. The CDR3 sequence is CASSVVSRYNEQFF. The CDR3 coding sequence is TGTGCCAGCAGCGTAGTGAGTAGATACAATGAGCAGTTCTTC.

This clone has just a few counts. This chain links TRBV7-6 with TRBJ2-7; 10 bases align to TRBD1. CDR3 length: 14 residues. Germline assignment: CDR1 SGHVS and CDR2 FNYEAQ. V shed 5 bases and J 8 bases; nucleotides not matched to a gene: 9. The chain's CDR3 is CASSPQGQGEQQYF. As DNA, the CDR3 is TGTGCCAGCAGCCCCCAAGGACAGGGGGAACAGCAGTACTTC.

The V gene is TRBV29-1, the J gene TRBJ1-2; weak D call: TRBD1 (5 bases). Deletions cut 7 bases from V and 4 bases from J, with 13 bases between. The CDR3 has 12 amino acids. The V gene's germline CDR1 is SQVTM and CDR2 ANQGSEA. The CDR3 bases are TGCAGCGCCTGGAGTAGGGGCTATGGCTACACCTTC. Encoded protein: CSAWSRGYGYTF.

In this sample, this clone turned up once. V usage is TRBV7-8 and J usage is TRBJ1-3; D is possibly TRBD1 (6 bases). V gave up 5 bases and J gave up 1 base, with 12 bases separating them. Germline V gene lookup returns CDR1 SGHVS and CDR2 FQNEAQ. This CDR3 is built from 15 residues. The CDR3 bases are TGTGCCAGCAGCCAGGACAGCTTATCTGGAAACACCATATATTTT. It encodes CASSQDSLSGNTIYF.

The chain has TRBV19 and TRBJ2-7, with TRBD1 identical over 7 bases. CDR1 is LNHDA and CDR2 is SQIVND in the germline V gene (reference sequence). The CDR3 covers 14 residues. The J segment lost 2 bases and the V segment lost 5 bases, leaving 6 bases of the junction unmatched. The CDR3, as DNA: TGTGCCAGTAGTTTCCTTGGACAGGCCTACGAGCAGTACTTC. Translating gives CASSFLGQAYEQYF.

This clone appeared a few times. The V and J genes are TRBV6-5 and TRBJ2-3, with 7 bases fitting TRBD1. Per germline, CDR1 MNHEY and CDR2 SVGAGI. The CDR3 is 15 residues long. Trimming at V came to 6 bases and at J to 2 bases, leaving 8 bases not matched to a gene. CDR3 sequence (DNA): TGTGCCAGCAGCAACGGACAGGTATTCACAGATACGCAGTATTTT. Residues: CASSNGQVFTDTQYF.

The chain carries TRBV27 and TRBJ1-2; D unresolved. Per germline, CDR1 MNHEY and CDR2 SMNVEV (reference sequence). The CDR3 length is 13 residues. Between the trimmed V and J ends, which lost 3 bases and 6 bases, there was a span of 11 bases. In DNA, the CDR3 is TGTGCCAGCAGTTTTGGAGGGCATGATGGCTACACCTTC. Its translation: CASSFGGHDGYTF.

This clone was recorded a few times. The CDR3 coding sequence is TGTGCCAGCAGTGAATTGGCAGGGGTCGCCGGGGAGCTGTTTTTT. It is translated as CASSELAGVAGELFF. J is TRBJ2-2 and V is TRBV6-1; D might be TRBD1 (6 bases). Per germline, CDR1 MNHNS and CDR2 SASEGT. This CDR3 has 15 amino acids. Trimming took 2 bases from V and 6 from J, leaving 13 bases between them.

In this sample, this clone turned up a few times. The chain combines TRBV6-5 with TRBJ1-5; 11 bases fit TRBD1. This CDR3 spans 14 amino acids. Germline V lookup: CDR1 MNHEY, CDR2 SVGAGI. Trimming removed 6 bases from V and 7 bases from J; junction bases left unmatched: 5. The CDR3 loop is CASRGQGGGQPQHF. CDR3 nucleotide sequence: TGTGCCAGCAGGGGACAGGGGGGAGGGCAGCCCCAGCATTTT.

V gene TRBV10-1 combines with J gene TRBJ1-5, with no clear D. Germline CDR1 and CDR2: WNHNN and SYGVQD (reference sequence). V was cut by 3 bases and J by 0 bases, with 15 bases left in between. The CDR3 is made up of 17 amino acids. CDR3 region: CASSESGHTSSNQPQHF. CDR3 in DNA: TGCGCCAGCAGTGAATCAGGCCACACCTCTAGCAATCAGCCCCAGCATTTT.

The rearrangement links TRBV5-8 to TRBJ1-4, with D unclear. V was pared by 5 bases and J by 8 bases, with 13 bases between. CDR3 size: 13 residues. Germline V gene sequence: CDR1 SGHTS, CDR2 YDEGEE. CDR3 in DNA: TGTGCCAGCAGATGGCTTGTTGGCGAAAAACTGTTTTTT. Translation gives CASRWLVGEKLFF.

The chain carries TRBV6-5 and TRBJ1-1; D might be TRBD1 (5 bases). The CDR3 totals 13 residues. V lost 0 bases and J lost 5, with 7 bases in between. Germline loops: CDR1 MNHEY, CDR2 SVGAGI. CDR3 region: CASSYSKGTEAFF. The CDR3 nucleotides are TGTGCCAGCAGTTACTCGAAGGGGACTGAAGCTTTCTTT.

This CDR3 is CASSLDGYGYTF. CDR3 bases: TGCGCCAGCAGCTTGGACGGGTATGGCTACACCTTC. V and J are TRBV5-1 and TRBJ1-2, with D unclear. The V gene lost 0 bases and the J gene lost 5 bases, with 5 bases spanning the gap. In germline, CDR1 is SGHRS, CDR2 YFSETQ. The CDR3 covers 12 residues.